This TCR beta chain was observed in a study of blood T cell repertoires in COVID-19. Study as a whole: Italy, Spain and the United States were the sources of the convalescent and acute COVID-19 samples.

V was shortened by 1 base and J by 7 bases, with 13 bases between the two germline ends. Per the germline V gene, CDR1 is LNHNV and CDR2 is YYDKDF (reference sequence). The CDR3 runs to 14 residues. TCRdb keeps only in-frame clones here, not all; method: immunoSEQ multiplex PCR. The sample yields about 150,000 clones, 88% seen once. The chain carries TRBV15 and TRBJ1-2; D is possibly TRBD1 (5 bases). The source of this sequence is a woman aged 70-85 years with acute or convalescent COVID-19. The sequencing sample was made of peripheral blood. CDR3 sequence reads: CATSRGQGLGGYTF. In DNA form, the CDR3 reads TGTGCCACCAGCAGAGGGCAGGGTTTGGGTGGCTACACCTTC.